One sample yielded the 26 T cell receptor beta chains listed below, sequenced in a study of graft-versus-host responses after intestinal transplantation. Method: immunoSEQ multiplex PCR; TCRdb's copy keeps in-frame clones and lacks some. The repertoire holds 40,000 or so clones, with 85% to 95% as singletons. The material sequenced was PBMCs, taken approximately 100 weeks after intestinal transplantation. The receptor set was obtained from a human patient who received an intestinal transplant, so some T cells may come from the graft donor.

The V and J genes are TRBV6-1 and TRBJ1-5, with 7 bases fitting TRBD1. This CDR3 is 14 amino acids long. From germline, CDR1 is MNHNS and CDR2 SASEGT. Trimming at V came to 5 bases and at J to 4 bases, leaving 5 bases not matched to a gene. The CDR3 reads CASSRDRLNQPQHF. The DNA for the CDR3 is TGTGCCAGCAGTAGGGACAGACTAAATCAGCCCCAGCATTTT.

In this sample, this clone turned up once. This chain uses TRBV7-2 with TRBJ2-1; the match to TRBD2 covers 9 bases. Germline CDR1 SGHTA, CDR2 FQGNSA. Trimming took 3 bases from V and 3 from J; bases not matched to a gene: 6. The CDR3 loop spans 16 amino acids. This CDR3 reads CASSLRRAGGYNEQFF. Here the CDR3 DNA reads TGTGCCAGCAGCTTGAGGCGAGCGGGAGGCTACAATGAGCAGTTCTTC.

J is TRBJ1-5 and V is TRBV5-6; D uncertain. CDR1 and CDR2 from the germline V gene are SGHDT and YYEEEE. V lost 3 bases and J lost 7, with 11 bases in between. The CDR3 length is 13 residues. CDR3 protein: CASSSVGRQPQHF. CDR3 bases: TGTGCCAGCAGCTCGGTGGGGAGGCAGCCCCAGCATTTT.

This chain uses TRBV7-9 with TRBJ2-1; D unclear. Trimming removed 3 bases from V and 0 bases from J, with 9 bases in between. Germline V gene sequence: CDR1 SEHNR, CDR2 FQNEAQ (reference sequence). This CDR3 has 15 amino acids. This chain's CDR3 is CASSFLRSSYNEQFF. The CDR3 region has the DNA TGTGCCAGCAGCTTCTTGCGGAGCTCCTACAATGAGCAGTTCTTC.

The gene calls are TRBV27 and TRBJ1-1; D is unclear. In germline, CDR1 is MNHEY, CDR2 SMNVEV (reference sequence). The CDR3 is 14 amino acids. Trimming cost V 5 bases and J 9 bases, with 19 bases left between them. CDR3 region: CASSLYRAATKAFF. CDR3 nucleotide sequence: TGTGCCAGCAGTCTCTATCGGGCAGCGACGAAAGCTTTCTTT.

This CDR3 is CASSESRGRDIKETQYF. The CDR3 nucleotides are TGTGCCAGCAGTGAATCCCGCGGGAGGGACATAAAAGAGACCCAGTACTTC. The chain employs TRBV6-1 and TRBJ2-5; TRBD2 matches at 9 bases. In germline, CDR1 is MNHNS, CDR2 SASEGT. The V segment lost 2 bases and the J segment 3 bases; nucleotides outside the gene matches: 10. This CDR3 is 17 amino acids long.

The chain employs TRBV7-2 and TRBJ1-5; D ambiguous. Trimming took 1 base from V and 9 from J, leaving 13 bases between them. The CDR3 spans 14 residues. Germline CDR1 reads SGHTA; CDR2 reads FQGNSA. CDR3 nucleotides: TGTGCCAGCAGCTTAGAGTACACCCACGGGCCCCAGCATTTT. Translated, it gives CASSLEYTHGPQHF.

This clone came up once. This sequence joins TRBV19 and TRBJ2-7, with D unresolved. CDR3 size: 16 residues. Trimming took 7 bases from V and 2 from J, leaving 21 bases between them. From germline, CDR1 is LNHDA and CDR2 SQIVND (reference sequence). The CDR3 DNA follows: TGTGCCAGTACTCAACTTCCGGGCACCCAACCCTACGAGCAGTACTTC. This encodes CASTQLPGTQPYEQYF.

The CDR3 protein is CASSQEGQLGDTQYF. The CDR3, as DNA: TGCGCCAGCAGCCAAGAAGGCCAGTTGGGAGATACGCAGTATTTT. The gene calls are TRBV4-1 and TRBJ2-3; D is unclear. This CDR3 has 15 residues. The germline gives CDR1 MGHRA, CDR2 YSYEKL. V was pared by 0 bases and J by 5 bases, with 12 bases between.

In DNA, the CDR3 is TGTGCCACCAGCAGAGATCGCGGTATCTCTGGAAACACCATATATTTT. This translates into CATSRDRGISGNTIYF. This chain uses TRBV15 with TRBJ1-3; no reliable D call. CDR1 and CDR2 from the germline V gene are LNHNV and YYDKDF (reference sequence). The CDR3 has 16 amino acids. V was shortened by 0 bases and J by 0 bases, with 9 bases between the two germline ends.

The rearrangement links TRBV5-1 to TRBJ2-7; unclear D gene. Looked up from germline, CDR1 is SGHRS and CDR2 is YFSETQ. V gave up 1 base and J gave up 4 bases, with 12 bases separating them. The CDR3 covers 14 residues. CDR3 region: CASSLKPPEYEQYF. The CDR3 DNA reads TGCGCCAGCAGCTTGAAACCGCCAGAGTACGAGCAGTACTTC.

The chain carries TRBV13 and TRBJ1-1, with 11 bases lining up with TRBD1. The CDR3 contains 15 residues. Unmatched junction bases numbered 3, after V lost 4 bases and J lost 2 bases. Looked up from germline, CDR1 is PRHDT and CDR2 is FYEKMQ (reference sequence). As DNA, the CDR3 is TGTGCCAGCAGCTCGGGACAGGGGGTTAACACTGAAGCTTTCTTT. Translation: CASSSGQGVNTEAFF. Supplemented by reference TRBV13 and TRBJ1-1, the full variable domain reads AAGVIQSPRHLIKEKRETATLKCYPIPRHDTVYWYQQGPGQDPQFLISFYEKMQSDKGSIPDRFSAQQFSDYHSELNMSSLELGDSALYFCASSSGQGVNTEAFFGQGTRLTVV.

This clone showed up just a few times. Sequence at one end of the junction differs from germline and may be a read error. The gene calls are TRBV5-1 and TRBJ1-6; a possible D gene is TRBD1 (6 bases). The CDR3 consists of 15 residues. Germline V gene lookup returns CDR1 SGHRS and CDR2 YFSETQ. The DNA of the CDR3 is TGTGCCAGCAGCTCTGAGGGGGAGCTGGCTACACCCCTCCACTTT. This codes for CASSSEGELATPLHF.

In this sample, this clone turned up once. The chain uses TRBV27 and TRBJ2-4, with 8 positions matching TRBD2. The CDR3 is 16 amino acids. Germline V gene data show CDR1 as MNHEY and CDR2 as SMNVEV (reference sequence). Trimming cost V 3 bases and J 1 base; bases outside gene matches: 5. CDR3 in amino acids: CASSLSGGYAKNIQYF. CDR3 coding DNA: TGTGCCAGCAGTTTGAGCGGGGGCTATGCCAAAAACATTCAGTACTTC.

The chain links TRBV7-2 to TRBJ2-7; D gene unclear. The germline V and J ends were trimmed by 6 bases and 1 base, with 4 bases remaining between them. Germline V CDR1 and CDR2: SGHTA, FQGNSA. This CDR3 contains 11 residues. The chain's CDR3 is CASSLSYEQYF. The CDR3 nucleotides are TGTGCCAGCAGTTTATCCTACGAGCAGTACTTC.

This rearrangement joins TRBV11-2 to TRBJ2-1; 8 nucleotides match TRBD1. This CDR3 comprises 16 residues. Germline-derived CDR1 and CDR2 are SGHAT and FQNNGV. The trim removed 5 bases at V and 7 bases at J, leaving 13 bases unmatched. The CDR3 DNA sequence: TGTGCCAGCAGCCCCAGCCAGGGGGCGGTAAGTAATGAGCAGTTCTTC. It yields the protein CASSPSQGAVSNEQFF.

The V and J genes are TRBV19 and TRBJ1-6, with unresolved D. Germline loops: CDR1 LNHDA, CDR2 SQIVND (reference sequence). The V gene lost 5 bases and the J gene lost 9 bases, with 14 bases spanning the gap. CDR3 length equals 14 residues. CDR3 loop: CASSSRPGTSPLHF. The CDR3 region has the DNA TGTGCCAGTAGTTCCCGGCCTGGTACTTCACCCCTCCACTTT.

V and J are TRBV5-1 and TRBJ2-5; 7 nucleotides agree with TRBD1. From germline, CDR1 is SGHRS and CDR2 YFSETQ. The CDR3 covers 15 residues. V lost 1 base, J lost 4 bases, and 7 bases stayed unmatched. As DNA, the CDR3 is TGCGCCAGCAGCTTGAACAGGGGCTTCCGAGAGACCCAGTACTTC. This gives the protein CASSLNRGFRETQYF.

This chain joins TRBV4-2 and TRBJ2-1; 11 positions agree with TRBD2. CDR3 length equals 15 residues. J gave up 10 bases and V 0 bases, and 5 bases lay outside the gene matches. From germline, CDR1 is LGHNA and CDR2 YNFKEQ. CDR3 in amino acids: CASSQEGLAVEEQFF. The CDR3 DNA is TGTGCCAGCAGCCAAGAGGGACTAGCGGTTGAGGAGCAGTTCTTC.

The chain links TRBV19 to TRBJ2-7; maybe TRBD2 (6 bases). Germline V CDR1 and CDR2: LNHDA, SQIVND (reference sequence). This CDR3 comprises 14 residues. Trimming removed 2 bases from V and 3 bases from J, with 11 bases in between. Here the CDR3 reads CASSIYGRSYEQYF. For the CDR3, the DNA is TGTGCCAGTAGTATATACGGGAGAAGCTACGAGCAGTACTTC.

Judged by abundance, this clone is medium-sized. The chain has TRBV6-4 and TRBJ2-3; TRBD1 is a possible D gene (6 bases). CDR3 length equals 15 residues. Trimming removed 3 bases at V and 0 bases at J, with 10 bases between. Germline loops: CDR1 MRHNA, CDR2 SNTAGT. In nucleotides, the CDR3 is TGTGCCAGCAGTGAGGGGGCCGGGAGCACAGATACGCAGTATTTT. Protein product: CASSEGAGSTDTQYF.

The chain joins TRBV9 to TRBJ1-2; D gene ambiguous. Germline CDR1 reads SGDLS; CDR2 reads YYNGEE. The CDR3 has 12 amino acids. V was clipped by 3 bases and J by 2 bases, with 5 bases between them. This chain's CDR3 is CASSGNNYGYTF. CDR3 DNA sequence: TGTGCCAGCAGCGGGAACAACTATGGCTACACCTTC.

In this sample, this clone turned up once. The CDR3 sequence is CASSFPAVGELFF. CDR3 sequence (DNA): TGTGCCAGCAGCTTCCCTGCGGTCGGGGAGCTGTTTTTT. V is TRBV7-2 and J is TRBJ2-2; no clear D gene. V lost 3 bases and J lost 7, with 9 bases in between. Germline V gives CDR1 SGHTA, CDR2 FQGNSA. The CDR3 sequence is 13 residues long.

This chain connects TRBV7-9 to TRBJ1-1; tentatively, D is TRBD1 (5 bases). CDR3 length: 13 residues. Germline values: CDR1 SEHNR, CDR2 FQNEAQ (reference sequence). Trimming pared 1 base from V and 8 bases from J, leaving 11 bases between. This chain's CDR3 is CASSLETRVEAFF. The CDR3 DNA follows: TGTGCCAGCAGCTTAGAGACCAGGGTGGAAGCTTTCTTT.

The gene calls are TRBV6-6 and TRBJ2-5; D is uncertain. Germline CDR1 reads MNHNY; CDR2 reads SVGAGI (reference sequence). V lost 0 bases and J lost 1, with 0 bases in between. CDR3 length: 12 amino acids. The CDR3 DNA is TGTGCCAGCAGTTACTCCCAAGAGACCCAGTACTTC. This encodes CASSYSQETQYF.

The CDR3 DNA follows: TGTGCCAGTCGAGAAGGGGATAGCAATCAGCCCCAGCATTTT. Protein sequence: CASREGDSNQPQHF. The genes are TRBV6-6 and TRBJ1-5, with a weak D call TRBD1 (5 bases). The germline gives CDR1 MNHNY, CDR2 SVGAGI (reference sequence). Trimming left V 9 bases short and J 0 bases short, with 12 bases between. The CDR3 contains 14 residues.